Described below is a single T cell receptor beta chain sequence and its context. A read error may produce the germline difference seen at one junction end. The data were taken from a study of blood T cell dynamics during melanoma immunotherapy. Study as a whole: First-line therapy was either pembrolizumab or nivolumab with ipilimumab for metastatic melanoma.

Every bulk PBMC sample received the same 350 ng of DNA. This table comes from immunoSEQ multiplex PCR, and its TCRdb copy is limited to in-frame clones, with some not included. Of approximately 9,500 clones in the sample, around nine tenths are singletons; the top ten hold just under 7.5%. Regarding time point: pre-treatment baseline. The CDR3 covers 14 residues. In germline, CDR1 is SSHAT, CDR2 FNYEAQ (reference sequence). The sample in question was blood, obtained from a patient treated with checkpoint blockade. This chain links TRBV7-7 with TRBJ2-3, with D possibly matching TRBD1 (6 bases). This TCR was recovered from a human donor with melanoma. The CDR3 DNA reads as TGTGCTAGCAGCTTCGGCAGGGGAGCAGATACGCAGTATTTT. This encodes CASSFGRGADTQYF.